This TCR beta chain was obtained from a study of shared clonotypes between healthy human individuals (dated by TCRdb to the early 2020s). For context, the study as a whole: The cohort comprised two women and a few men aged 18 to 49 years. For each donor, three plates each were used for CD4 naive and CD4 memory, two plates were used for CD8 naive, and one plate was used for CD8 memory. Each donor's leukapheresis produced roughly between roughly 0.85 and 10 billion PBMCs. To increase sequencing depth and limit assay-specific biases, TCR repertoire library preparation and sequencing were carried out by different laboratories using diverse techniques. The study deeply sequenced blood TCR repertoires of five healthy adults to estimate repertoire size and the extent of clonotype sharing between individuals. Broad study findings and their caveats: Based on pairwise subsampling, the degree of clonotype sharing among donors was expected to be affected by sequencing depth. Sampling was limited to blood, and TCR repertoires in tissue likely differ from TCR repertoires in blood. Clonotypes shared by all four sorted-subset donors showed higher generation probabilities than non-shared clonotypes. Across several donors, approximately 5% of naive CD4, roughly 3.8% of naive CD8, roughly 2.2% of memory CD4, and approximately 0.42% of memory CD8 clonotypes were shared. Because the study included only a small number of donors, the genetic and exposure-history diversity represented was limited. Naive subsets generally had larger estimated clonotype richness than memory subsets. Even with the large sequencing depth, rarefaction of the sorted-subset datasets indicated that sequencing was incomplete.

CD8 naive samples consisted of CD45RO-negative cells that were positively selected for CCR7, yielding a CD45RA+CCR7+ population without TemRA cells. The donors were healthy, HIV-negative adults who had no recently reported acute infections or vaccinations. Every donor was a Caucasian adult residing in Nashville, Tennessee, USA. After blood collection by leukapheresis, PBMCs were isolated using Ficoll-Histopaque density gradient centrifugation and then cryopreserved in the vapor phase of liquid nitrogen. Purity and quantity of every magnetically sorted T cell population were checked by analytical flow cytometry. Genomic DNA was isolated from each sorted fraction and quantified by UV absorbance on a Nanodrop 2000c. Using the deep immunoSEQ assay, multiplex PCR amplified TCR CDR3 regions from genomic DNA. For each cell subset, the extracted genomic DNA was distributed evenly across all wells of several immunoSEQ 96-well plates, and each plate served as one replicate. For sorted subsets, each replicate PCR was loaded with roughly 0.2 ug genomic DNA, equivalent to some 31,000 T cell genomes. Purified libraries were quantified with a Qubit 3.0 fluorometer, sized on a Bioanalyzer 2100, and re-quantified with the KAPA Library Quantification kit. Every immunoSEQ 96-well plate was sequenced on a separate single-read 150-cycle Illumina NextSeq 550 flow cell. For the original study's pipeline: Because the immunoSEQ output held only junctional sequences and lacked quality scores, the filtering could not match the filtering applied to full-length reads. To assign V/J genes and CDR3, sequences were annotated against IMGT germline references using PyIR, a Python wrapper for IgBLAST v1.9. Reads were filtered out if the reads had weak V/J assignments (E-value above 1e-6), no CDR3, stop codons, out-of-frame junctions, or ambiguous translated residues. V3J clonotypes were defined as sequences sharing an identical inferred V gene, J gene, and CDR3 amino acid sequence. Percentage overlap between repertoires was calculated by dividing the number of shared unique clonotypes by the size of the smaller repertoire. Repertoire richness was assessed with RTK rarefaction, the Chao1 estimator, and Recon v2.1 estimates of unobserved clonotypes. Generation probabilities were computed with OLGA for all TCRbeta clonotypes obtained by the gDNA method from a handful of donors. TCRdb re-hosts the immuneACCESS table, in-frame sequences only. Its copies lack some clones; in the studies checked, an unresolved V gene accounts for under half of them, and the cause for the rest is not known. That table supplies the V and J calls and clone size; D and trimming were determined from the DNA. The sample table contains about 2.1 million clones; only one count was recorded for just under 95% of them. Of the sample, roughly 1.7% is held by the ten largest clones.

With regard to this clone: Which antigen it targets is not known. Nothing much larger sits one base from this clone, and base qualities are not available.

Per the germline V gene, SGHRS is the CDR1 and YFSETQ is the CDR2. The CDR3 has 14 amino acids, counting the end cysteine and phenylalanine. Here the CDR3 DNA is all that survives: 42 bases in frame from base 1. The germline V and J ends show losses of 4 bases and 3 bases respectively, and no gene match explains 7 bases of the junction. The chain was built from TRBV5-1 and TRBJ2-7, with 7 central nucleotides matching TRBD1. The sequence was collected from a man younger than 30 in good health. Some clones in this sample may be carry-over from other donors' samples. Sequenced material: naive CD8+ T cells from PBMCs. Read against the paper, the sample's cell subset or site label means: CD45RA+CCR7+. The nucleotide sequence is TGCGCCAGCAGCACTGAGACAGGGTACTACGAGCAGTACTTC. This encodes CASSTETGYYEQYF.